This record concerns one TCR beta chain sequence. Its antigen remains unidentified. The entry originates in a study of shared clonotypes between healthy human individuals. From CD4+ cells came CD45RA+ naive and CD45RA-negative memory subsets. CDR3 length equals 14 residues. V was clipped by 2 bases and J by 7 bases, with 14 bases between them. The germline CDR1 and CDR2 sequences are SEHNR and FQNEAQ (reference sequence). Points from the study as a whole: The study's rarefaction showed incomplete sorted-subset sequencing despite large depth. Sampling was confined to blood; repertoires within tissues likely differ.

Profiled with immunoSEQ multiplex PCR; TCRdb holds only in-frame clones, not every one. Of 800,000 to 1,200,000 clones listed, approximately 78% are singletons. Sequencing was done on a sample of memory CD4+ T cells from PBMCs. Subset meaning: CD45RA-negative fraction. The chain is built from TRBV7-9 and TRBJ1-2, with unresolved D. This receptor was identified in a man aged 18 to 29 in good health. Some clones in this sample may be carry-over from other donors' samples. CDR3 in amino acids: CASSLHLGSSGYTF. CDR3 DNA sequence: TGTGCCAGCAGCTTACATCTTGGGTCGTCTGGCTACACCTTC.